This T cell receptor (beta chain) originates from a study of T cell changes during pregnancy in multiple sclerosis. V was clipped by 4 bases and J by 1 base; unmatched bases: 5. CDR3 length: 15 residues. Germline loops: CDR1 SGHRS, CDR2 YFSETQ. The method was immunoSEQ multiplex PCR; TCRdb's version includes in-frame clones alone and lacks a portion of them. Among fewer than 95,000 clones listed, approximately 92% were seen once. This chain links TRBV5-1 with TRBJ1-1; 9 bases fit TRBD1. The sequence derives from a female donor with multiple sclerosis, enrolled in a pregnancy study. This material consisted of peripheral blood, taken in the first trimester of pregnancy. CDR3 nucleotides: TGCGCCAGCAGCAGAACAGGGGGCAAGAACACTGAAGCTTTCTTT. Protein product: CASSRTGGKNTEAFF.